This is a list of T cell receptor beta chains from one sample in a study of T-cell memory formation after mild COVID-19. TCRdb re-analysed the 5' RACE reads in MiXCR, keeping a single row per CDR3 protein. The sample lists under 300,000 distinct CDR3 sequences; roughly 8.2% were seen once. The sample was PBMCs or a T cell subset sorted from them (not recorded which). All receptors come from a man aged 18 to 30 who had mild COVID-19 (a few samples of this study predate the infection). Cell type and time point are not known. Each CDR3 is given with its conserved first and last residue. Each record gives: D gene, J gene, CDR3 length, V gene, CDR3 protein. D genes are given only for firm matches.

TRBD1 TRBJ1-3 15 TRBV12-3/TRBV12-4 CASSTGTGGGNTIYF
- TRBJ1-2 15 TRBV7-2 CASSLRAGSNYGYTF
TRBD2 TRBJ2-3 15 TRBV11-2 CASITQGLAVDTQYF
- TRBJ1-1 12 TRBV7-3 CASSGHYTEAFF
- TRBJ1-1 11 TRBV20-1 CSASQGLEAFF
- TRBJ1-6 14 TRBV15 CATSRQGYNSPLHF
TRBD1 TRBJ1-2 17 TRBV4-2 CASSQGDRGRSDYGYTF
- TRBJ1-2 13 TRBV7-9 CASSRDPWGGYTF
- TRBJ2-7 14 TRBV5-1 CASSLVGGSYEQYF
- TRBJ1-2 15 TRBV6-6 CASSYDPTLRDGCTF
- TRBJ1-4 15 TRBV28 CASSLAQATNEKLFF
- TRBJ2-1 13 TRBV3-1 CASSQQGRNEQFF
- TRBJ2-5 16 TRBV9 CASSVDPGRSVQTQYF
- TRBJ1-1 16 TRBV5-1 CASSLGSRDEPTEAFF
- TRBJ2-7 14 TRBV20-1 CSASIGPATVEQYF
- TRBJ2-5 17 TRBV10-2 CASSVPDPRDGQETQYF
- TRBJ2-3 13 TRBV15 CATSGRGTDTQYF